The clone carrying this T cell receptor (beta chain) was recorded a few times. Its specificity is not known. This sample is part of a study of T cells in Graves' hyperthyroidism and ophthalmopathy. TCR beta CDR3 region amplification was performed from RNA transcripts. The HTBI set primed first-round TCR CDR3 RT-PCR. TCRdb re-called the multiplex PCR reads with MiXCR, one entry per CDR3 protein. In the table there are 300,000 to 500,000 distinct CDR3 sequences, more than 12% of which are singletons. Findings and caveats of the study: Most expanded thyroid clonotypes above 0.001 also appeared in blood.

Between the trimmed V and J ends, which lost 4 bases and 6 bases, there was a span of 19 bases. CDR3 size: 14 residues. Germline CDR1 and CDR2: SQVTM and ANQGSEA. The chain joins TRBV29-1 to TRBJ2-7; D perhaps matches TRBD1 (8 bases). Sequenced input: blood. This clonotype was obtained from a man in his fifties or sixties with Graves' ophthalmopathy. CDR3 amino acids: CSVVGGTGLSEQYF. In DNA, the CDR3 is TGCAGCGTTGTGGGGGGGACAGGCCTTTCCGAGCAGTACTTC.